The rows below give T cell receptor beta chains drawn from one sample of a study of Ad26.COV2.S vaccination and SARS-CoV-2 variants. The table came from immunoSEQ multiplex PCR; TCRdb's copy has only in-frame clones and leaves some out. The sample carries about 280,000 clones, about 90% recorded once. Sequences were derived from peripheral blood, sampled in a trial of Ad26.COV2.S vaccine versus placebo. The receptor set was obtained from a person aged 18-60 years who received the Ad26.COV2.S COVID-19 vaccine or a placebo. CDR3s include the opening cysteine and the closing phenylalanine or tryptophan. The D gene is left open where the match is weak. Clone sizes are given selectively: once, few, many, or a class where the clone is expanded.

j_call | v_call | d_call | clone_size | cdr3_nt | cdr3_aa
TRBJ2-5 | TRBV2 | NA | NA | TGTGCCAGCAAGGAAAGCGTCCCAGAGACCCAGTACTTC | CASKESVPETQYF
TRBJ1-2 | TRBV7-2 | NA | NA | TGTGCCAGCAGCTTAGAAAAGGGGGGCAGTGGCTACACCTTC | CASSLEKGGSGYTF
TRBJ2-2 | TRBV6-6 | TRBD2 | NA | TGTGCCAGCAGTTCCTCTAGCGGGGTTAAAACCGGGGAGCTGTTTTTT | CASSSSSGVKTGELFF
TRBJ2-5 | TRBV7-6 | NA | NA | TGTGCCAGCAGCCCACGGGGGCGAGGAGAGACCCAGTACTTC | CASSPRGRGETQYF
TRBJ2-1 | TRBV10-3 | TRBD2 | few | TGTGCCTCCAAGGGGCGACTAGCGGGGCCCGACAATGAGCAGTTCTTC | CASKGRLAGPDNEQFF
TRBJ2-1 | TRBV6-6 | NA | NA | TGTGCCAGCAGTTATGGGGAGAGCTCCTACAATGAGCAGTTCTTC | CASSYGESSYNEQFF
TRBJ1-2 | TRBV12-5 | TRBD1 | NA | TGTGCTAGTGGTTTGGGACGGGGTCCGGGACAGAGAAATGGCTACACCTTC | CASGLGRGPGQRNGYTF
TRBJ1-4 | TRBV5-5 | NA | NA | TGTGCCAGCAGCTCCTCCGGGACGGTGGGGGGTGAAAAACTGTTTTTT | CASSSSGTVGGEKLFF
TRBJ2-7 | TRBV1 | NA | NA | TGCACCAGCGGGATATCGGACAGCTCCCTCTTTAGCTCCTACGAGCAGTACTTC | CTSGISDSSLFSSYEQYF
TRBJ2-5 | TRBV7-2 | NA | NA | TGTGCCAGCAGCGGTCCCGGGGCATCCCAAGAGACCCAGTACTTC | CASSGPGASQETQYF
TRBJ2-5 | TRBV10-3 | TRBD2 | few | TGTGCCATCAGGCCAGGTCAGGGAGGGGAGACCCAGTACTTC | CAIRPGQGGETQYF
TRBJ1-1 | TRBV6-6 | NA | NA | TGTGCCAGCTTACCCGGGGGGATACCTGAAGCTTTCTTT | CASLPGGIPEAFF
TRBJ2-7 | TRBV2 | TRBD2 | once | TGTGCCAGCATGAGTTCTAGCGGGAGTTACGAGCAGTACTTC | CASMSSSGSYEQYF
TRBJ1-6 | TRBV30 | TRBD1 | once | TGTGCCTGGAAAATGGCAGGGGGTTCACCCCTCCACTTT | CAWKMAGGSPLHF
TRBJ1-4 | TRBV4-1 | NA | NA | TGCGCCAGCAGCCAAGCTCAAACAGTAAATGAAAAACTGTTTTTT | CASSQAQTVNEKLFF
TRBJ2-1 | TRBV4-1 | NA | once | TGCGCCAGCAGCCTCGAGGGGGGCCCAACGGGTTATGAGCAGTTCTTC | CASSLEGGPTGYEQFF
TRBJ1-2 | TRBV20-1 | NA | NA | TGCAGTGCTAGTGTGGGAGGGGATGGCTACACCTTC | CSASVGGDGYTF
TRBJ2-3 | TRBV29-1 | NA | NA | TGCAGCGTTGAAAAGCTGAGCACAGATACGCAGTATTTT | CSVEKLSTDTQYF
TRBJ1-2 | TRBV4-2 | NA | NA | TGTGCCAGCAGCCCAATTCGGGGGGGGCCTCAGAACTATGGCTACACCTTC | CASSPIRGGPQNYGYTF
TRBJ1-5 | TRBV3-1/TRBV3-2 | NA | NA | TGTGCCAGCAGCCAGGTCTATAGCAATCAGCCCCAGCATTTT | CASSQVYSNQPQHF
TRBJ2-7 | TRBV4-2 | NA | once | TGTGCCAGCAGCCCTTCAGGGCGGTCCTACGAGCAGTACTTC | CASSPSGRSYEQYF
TRBJ2-5 | TRBV6-1 | NA | NA | TGTGCCAGCAGTGAAGCTTGGGGGAAAGGCCCAGAGACCCAGTACTTC | CASSEAWGKGPETQYF
TRBJ1-2 | TRBV2 | NA | NA | TGTGCCAGCAGTGAAGCGTGGGGGGAAGGCTACACCTTC | CASSEAWGEGYTF
TRBJ2-1 | TRBV7-3 | NA | NA | TGTGCCAGCAGCCCCCATAGGTGGAGTGAGCAGTTCTTC | CASSPHRWSEQFF
TRBJ1-2 | TRBV11-2 | NA | NA | TGTGCCAGCAGCTCCACGCTCGTCTATGGCTACACCTTC | CASSSTLVYGYTF